This TCR beta chain was retrieved from a study of T cell responses to AZD1222 COVID-19 vaccine. Study-level information: Second-dose intervals near 4 or 12 weeks were combined.

Sequencing was performed with immunoSEQ multiplex PCR; in TCRdb, only in-frame clones are kept and a portion is missing. The table lists under 150,000 clones, 85% to 90% of them singletons. On this clone itself: Antigen: not known.

Study outcomes and limitations: Rises in breadth and depth of Spike-specific TCRs came after two AZD1222 doses. It should be noted that donors were predominantly white British and more often female, and clonal diversity was possibly underestimated. Repertoires were collected only later (after the peak T cell response had occurred).

V lost 4 bases, J lost 1 base, and 6 bases stayed unmatched. This CDR3 region has 15 residues. CDR1 and CDR2 (germline): KGHSH, LQKENI. The receptor comes from an adult in good health. This material consisted of peripheral blood, taken on day 0 of AZD1222 vaccination. The chain carries TRBV18 and TRBJ1-1; 7 bases are shared with TRBD1. CDR3 in amino acids: CASSLARTGNTEAFF. CDR3 nucleotide sequence: TGTGCCAGCTCACTAGCCCGGACAGGGAACACTGAAGCTTTCTTT.